These 15 T cell receptor beta chains were all obtained from the same sample, sequenced in a study of beta chain features in type 1 diabetes. Every bit of the isolated RNA underwent reverse transcription, so sequencing read expressed TCRB transcripts. Some clones are missing from TCRdb's copy, which holds only in-frame ones; the method was immunoSEQ multiplex PCR. The sample lists under 400,000 clones, approximately 15% seen once, with more than 6.5% in the top ten. The source material was central memory CD4+ T cells from blood. The origin of the receptors is a young man in good health.

This clone was observed a few times. The chain has TRBV6-6 and TRBJ2-7; TRBD2 matches 11 bases. The CDR3 runs 16 residues. The V and J ends lost 4 bases and 6 bases, in that order; junction bases with no gene match: 11. The germline gives CDR1 MNHNY, CDR2 SVGAGI (reference sequence). The CDR3 DNA reads as TGTGCCAGCAGTTTGGCCCTACTAGCGGGAGTGTCCGAGCAGTACGTC. It translates to CASSLALLAGVSEQYV.

With respect to this clone: A read error is the likely source, as a far larger clone sits one nucleotide away. The chain has TRBV7-8 and TRBJ1-2; 7 bases are shared with TRBD1. V trimming: 7 bases; J trimming: 6 bases; junction bases outside the gene matches: 8. CDR3 length: 13 amino acids. CDR1 is SGHVS, CDR2 FQNEAQ, per germline. CDR3 loop: CASTEGAGDGYTF. In nucleotides, the CDR3 is TGTGCCAGCACAGAGGGGGCGGGGGATGGCTACACCTTC.

V and J are TRBV5-4 and TRBJ2-5, with D possibly being TRBD2 (6 bases). The germline CDR1 and CDR2 sequences are SGHNT and YYREEE (reference sequence). V shed 4 bases and J shed 2 bases, with 24 bases lying between them. This CDR3 spans 18 amino acids. The CDR3 protein is CASSPSTDFRGAQETQYF. In DNA, the CDR3 is TGTGCCAGCAGCCCCTCAACCGACTTCCGCGGGGCTCAAGAGACCCAGTACTTC.

This clone came up a few times. The rearrangement uses TRBV7-2 and TRBJ2-7; the D gene is possibly TRBD2 (6 bases). Germline CDR1 SGHTA, CDR2 FQGNSA. CDR3 size: 15 residues. V was shortened by 5 bases and J by 0 bases, with 14 bases between the two germline ends. The CDR3 sequence: CASSARGTDSYEQYF. CDR3 bases: TGTGCCAGCAGCGCCCGCGGGACGGACTCCTACGAGCAGTACTTC.

The gene calls are TRBV4-3 and TRBJ1-1, with 8 bases that match TRBD1. With V trimmed by 4 bases and J by 5 bases, 9 bases remained unmatched. CDR3 length equals 15 residues. From germline, CDR1 is LGHNA and CDR2 YSLEER. The CDR3 sequence: CASSPDRGRETEAFF. The CDR3 coding sequence is TGCGCCAGCAGCCCCGACAGGGGCCGCGAGACTGAAGCTTTCTTT.

This clone has only a few counts. This chain uses TRBV6-1 with TRBJ2-3; 7 bases map to TRBD1. The CDR3 contains 19 residues. The J segment lost 1 base and the V segment lost 1 base, leaving 14 bases of the junction unmatched. Germline V gene data show CDR1 as MNHNS and CDR2 as SASEGT. The CDR3 sequence: CASSEELWDFDRGTDTQYF. For the CDR3, the DNA is TGTGCCAGCAGTGAAGAGTTGTGGGATTTCGACAGGGGCACAGATACGCAGTATTTT.

This clone was counted a few times. The chain links TRBV4-2 to TRBJ2-1, with 10 bases identical to TRBD2. CDR3 length: 17 residues. From germline, CDR1 is LGHNA and CDR2 YNFKEQ. The V and J ends lost 0 bases and 9 bases, in that order; junction bases with no gene match: 11. The CDR3 is CASSQERSGRGLAEQFF. In nucleotides, the CDR3 is TGTGCCAGCAGCCAAGAAAGAAGCGGGAGGGGATTAGCTGAGCAGTTCTTC.

This clone appeared a few times. The chain is built from TRBV9 and TRBJ2-1, with 10 bases identical to TRBD2. Germline-derived CDR1 and CDR2 are SGDLS and YYNGEE. V shed 5 bases and J 5 bases; nucleotides not matched to a gene: 7. CDR3 length equals 15 residues. CDR3 coding DNA: TGTGCCAGCAGTTTTCTTGGGACTAGCGACAATGAGCAGTTCTTC. Translation gives CASSFLGTSDNEQFF.

The rearrangement links TRBV7-2 to TRBJ1-4; TRBD1 matches at 9 bases. V lost 5 bases and J lost 8; bases outside the gene matches: 6. The germline gives CDR1 SGHTA, CDR2 FQGNSA. The CDR3 sequence is 14 residues long. The CDR3 reads CASSPGTGREKLFF. The CDR3 DNA follows: TGTGCCAGCAGCCCCGGGACAGGGAGGGAAAAACTGTTTTTT. Based on the CDR3 plus reference TRBV7-2 and TRBJ1-4, the full variable domain is GAGVSQSPSNKVTEKGKDVELRCDPISGHTALYWYRQSLGQGLEFLIYFQGNSAPDKSGLPSDRFSAERTGGSVSTLTIQRTQQEDSAVYLCASSPGTGREKLFFGSGTQLSVL.

The sample holds a few counts of this clone. The chain has TRBV7-2 and TRBJ1-3; D not certain. Germline CDR1 SGHTA, CDR2 FQGNSA. V was shortened by 1 base and J by 0 bases, with 7 bases between the two germline ends. The CDR3 sequence is 15 residues long. CDR3 protein: CASSLDGSSGNTIYF. Written as DNA, the CDR3 is TGTGCCAGCAGCTTAGACGGGAGCTCTGGAAACACCATATATTTT. The full variable domain, in which reference TRBV7-2 and TRBJ1-3 provide the parts outside the CDR3, is GAGVSQSPSNKVTEKGKDVELRCDPISGHTALYWYRQSLGQGLEFLIYFQGNSAPDKSGLPSDRFSAERTGGSVSTLTIQRTQQEDSAVYLCASSLDGSSGNTIYFGEGSWLTVV.

A few counts support this clone. This chain uses TRBV23-1 with TRBJ1-5, with 12 bases identical to TRBD1. TRBV23-1 is flagged as an ORF with uncertain function. The CDR3 contains 20 residues. V shed 2 bases and J 0 bases; nucleotides not matched to a gene: 11. DNA of the CDR3: TGCGCCAGCAGTCAAAGGGGACAGGGGGCGAGGGGCTATAGCAATCAGCCCCAGCATTTT. Protein sequence: CASSQRGQGARGYSNQPQHF.

With regard to this clone: An end of the junction does not agree with germline; a read error may underlie this. The CDR3 nucleotides are TGTGCCAGCACTTACCCCGCCGGGGGCAGAATCACTGAAGCTTTCTTT. Translating it yields CASTYPAGGRITEAFF. The V and J genes are TRBV6-6 and TRBJ1-1; D might be TRBD1 (6 bases). In germline, CDR1 is MNHNY, CDR2 SVGAGI (reference sequence). The CDR3 runs 16 residues.

This clone was detected a few times. The rearrangement uses TRBV7-2 and TRBJ2-7; D gene uncertain. V dropped 5 bases and J dropped 3 bases, with 11 bases sitting between them. The CDR3 runs to 13 residues. From germline, CDR1 is SGHTA and CDR2 FQGNSA. CDR3 DNA: TGTGCCAGCAGCCCCCCGTCTAGCTACGAGCAGTACTTC. Translation: CASSPPSSYEQYF.

This clone appeared a few times. The gene calls are TRBV5-6 and TRBJ2-2, with D unresolved. V was shortened by 0 bases and J by 3 bases, with 9 bases between the two germline ends. Germline V gives CDR1 SGHDT, CDR2 YYEEEE. The CDR3 contains 15 residues. CDR3 in DNA: TGTGCCAGCAGCTTGGTTAGCCTACACACCGGGGAGCTGTTTTTT. Its translation: CASSLVSLHTGELFF.

This clone was counted ten times or more. This chain connects TRBV18 to TRBJ2-6, with D perhaps matching TRBD1 (6 bases). The V end was cut by 1 base, the J end by 0 bases, with 7 bases between. The germline V gene encodes CDR1 KGHSH and CDR2 LQKENI. There are 16 residues in the CDR3. In DNA, the CDR3 is TGTGCCAGCTCACCACAGGGGGACTCTGGGGCCAACGTCCTGACTTTC. This sequence encodes CASSPQGDSGANVLTF.